This T cell receptor (beta chain) was retrieved from a study of blood T cell repertoires in COVID-19. This clone came up once. Here immunoSEQ multiplex PCR was the method, and the copy in TCRdb shows in-frame clones only, minus some. The data show roughly 140,000 clones, approximately 86% seen once. The CDR3 is 14 amino acids. CDR1 is LNHDA and CDR2 is SQIVND in the germline V gene (reference sequence). With V trimmed by 6 bases and J by 7 bases, 6 bases remained unmatched. This sequence originates from a woman in her fifties or sixties with active or convalescent COVID-19. The chain recombines TRBV19 with TRBJ1-6; 7 nucleotides match TRBD1. The sequenced material came from peripheral blood. CDR3 in DNA: TGTGCCAGTAGGGCCGGGACAGTGAATTCACCCCTCCACTTT. Translated, it gives CASRAGTVNSPLHF.